At least ten counts were recorded for the clone carrying this TCR beta chain. Antigen: not known. CDR1 and CDR2 from the germline V gene are SGHTA and FQGTGA. The CDR3 length is 13 residues. Between the trimmed V and J ends, which lost 5 bases and 6 bases, there was a span of 10 bases. The data were obtained in a study of early T cells in non-severe SARS-CoV-2 infection. In the study overall: Alpha and beta chains were unpaired, from unsorted whole-blood bulk RNA.

General study results and limits: The study's VDJdb matching favored anti-spike CD8 responses and missed private and CD4 specificities.

Individual cDNA molecules received unique molecular identifiers during library preparation. TCRdb reanalysed the 5' RACE reads using MiXCR and keeps one entry per CDR3 protein. This table holds tens of thousands of distinct CDR3 sequences, about 6% found once. The receptor comes from an adult who was a healthcare worker with PCR-confirmed SARS-CoV-2 infection or an uninfected control (not recorded which). This chain uses TRBV7-3 with TRBJ2-2, with D tentatively TRBD2 (5 bases). The source material was whole blood, sampled at baseline. CDR3 in amino acids: CASSPTGAGELFF. CDR3 nucleotides: TGTGCCAGCAGCCCTACCGGGGCCGGGGAGCTGTTTTTT.